The 31 T cell receptor beta chains in this list originate from one sample, sequenced in a study of brain T cells in children with intractable seizures. The data were produced by immunoSEQ multiplex PCR, yet TCRdb's version contains in-frame clones alone and is incomplete. The data contain 340,000 or so clones, over 90% of them seen just once; the ten biggest clones take up under 7%. Documented time point: blood from clinic visit 5 months post-surgery; TSC patient then seizure free. The starting material was peripheral blood, obtained 5 to 6 months after surgery. The receptors derive from a boy younger than two with tuberous sclerosis and intractable seizures.

The rearrangement joins TRBV6-1 to TRBJ1-1; 7 nucleotides line up with TRBD1. The CDR3 spans 16 residues. V shed 0 bases and J 2 bases; nucleotides not matched to a gene: 6. Germline lookup yields CDR1 MNHNS and CDR2 SASEGT. The CDR3 reads CASSEAIGTVNTEAFF. In DNA, the CDR3 is TGTGCCAGCAGTGAAGCTATAGGGACAGTTAACACTGAAGCTTTCTTT.

The chain combines TRBV7-9 with TRBJ1-2; 9 bases line up with TRBD1. Trimming cost V 0 bases and J 6 bases; bases outside gene matches: 17. CDR3 length: 19 amino acids. The germline V gene has CDR1 SEHNR and CDR2 FQNEAQ (reference sequence). As DNA, the CDR3 is TGTGCCAGCAGCTTAGCCCAACCGGGACAGGGATTACCTCGGGATGGCTACACCTTC. This translates into CASSLAQPGQGLPRDGYTF.

This chain connects TRBV29-1 to TRBJ2-7, with TRBD1 matching over 9 bases. The CDR3 covers 12 residues. In germline, CDR1 is SQVTM, CDR2 ANQGSEA. With V trimmed by 6 bases and J by 9 bases, 9 bases remained unmatched. CDR3 amino acids: CSVATRTGVQYF. Here the CDR3 DNA reads TGCAGCGTCGCAACAAGGACAGGGGTGCAGTACTTC.

The chain recombines TRBV7-9 with TRBJ2-7, with 7 bases lining up with TRBD1. Germline V gene sequence: CDR1 SEHNR, CDR2 FQNEAQ (reference sequence). V dropped 4 bases and J dropped 1; count of bases not matched to a gene: 7. This CDR3 has 15 amino acids. In nucleotides, the CDR3 is TGTGCCAGCAGCTCGACGACAGGGCCGTCCTACGAGCAGTACTTC. It specifies CASSSTTGPSYEQYF.

A single count supports this clone. The V call is TRBV3-1 (or the pseudogene TRBV3-2), the J call TRBJ1-1, with TRBD1 matching over 8 bases. V was clipped by 1 base and J by 4 bases; unmatched bases: 11. This CDR3 has 17 amino acids. Germline V gives CDR1 LGHDT, CDR2 YNNKEL (reference sequence). CDR3 sequence reads: CASSQGAGGGWGTEAFF. DNA for the CDR3: TGTGCCAGCAGCCAAGGGGCAGGGGGCGGCTGGGGCACTGAAGCTTTCTTT.

The chain carries TRBV5-1 and TRBJ2-7; 11 bases match TRBD1. Germline V gene data show CDR1 as SGHRS and CDR2 as YFSETQ. This CDR3 has 15 amino acids. V shed 0 bases, J shed 7 bases, and the junction held 6 bases outside the gene matches. The DNA for the CDR3 is TGCGCCAGCAGCTTGGCAGGACAGGGGGCGAGGGAGCAGTACTTC. Translating it yields CASSLAGQGAREQYF.

V is TRBV10-1 and J is TRBJ2-1; D is possibly TRBD1 or TRBD2 (5 bases each). The CDR3 is 12 residues long. Germline values: CDR1 WNHNN, CDR2 SYGVQD (reference sequence). Trimming took 3 bases from V and 12 from J, leaving 12 bases between them. The CDR3 here is CASSDPRGRQFF. CDR3 coding DNA: TGCGCCAGCAGTGATCCGAGGGGTCGGCAGTTCTTC.

This sequence joins TRBV25-1 and TRBJ2-7; TRBD1 is a possible D gene (6 bases). Germline V gene sequence: CDR1 MGHDK, CDR2 SYGVNS. Trimming cost V 8 bases and J 0 bases, with 8 bases left between them. There are 12 residues in the CDR3. CDR3 region: CASGQSSYEQYF. The CDR3 coding sequence is TGTGCCAGCGGACAGAGCTCCTACGAGCAGTACTTC.

The rearrangement links TRBV7-8 to TRBJ2-1; 8 positions agree with TRBD2. Looked up from germline, CDR1 is SGHVS and CDR2 is FQNEAQ. The junction had 4 bases not matched to a gene; V was cut back by 0 bases and J by 0 bases. There are 17 residues in the CDR3. CDR3 nucleotides: TGTGCCAGCAGCTTAGCTGGGAGCGGGAGCTCCTACAATGAGCAGTTCTTC. This codes for CASSLAGSGSSYNEQFF.

The chain links TRBV7-3 to TRBJ2-1, with 10 positions matching TRBD2. Germline-derived CDR1 and CDR2 are SGHTA and FQGTGA. With V trimmed by 2 bases and J by 2 bases, 15 bases remained unmatched. This CDR3 is built from 20 residues. CDR3 nucleotide sequence: TGTGCCAGCAGCTTAGGGATTCTAGCGGGAGAAAAGATGACCTACAATGAGCAGTTCTTC. It translates to CASSLGILAGEKMTYNEQFF.

V and J are TRBV6-5 and TRBJ1-3; TRBD1 is a possible D gene (5 bases). Germline CDR1 is MNHEY and CDR2 is SVGAGI. V lost 6 bases to trimming and J lost 1 base, with 10 bases between them. The CDR3 runs 14 residues. CDR3 DNA: TGTGCCAGCAGGATGACAGTTTCTGGAAACACCATATATTTT. Translated, it gives CASRMTVSGNTIYF.

J is TRBJ2-5 and V is TRBV7-8, with D perhaps matching TRBD1 or TRBD2 (5 bases each). Germline values: CDR1 SGHVS, CDR2 FQNEAQ. Trimming took off 2 bases at V and 5 bases at J, with 15 bases between the two ends. This CDR3 is 15 amino acids long. CDR3 DNA: TGTGCCAGCAGCTTAAGGGACCTTATGGGGGAGACCCAGTACTTC. This sequence encodes CASSLRDLMGETQYF.

The chain couples TRBV7-9 to TRBJ2-3; D is unclear. The CDR3 has 14 residues. Germline values: CDR1 SEHNR, CDR2 FQNEAQ (reference sequence). V was trimmed by 1 base and J by 5 bases, leaving 10 bases between them. CDR3 protein: CASSLGLGIDTQYF. In DNA form, the CDR3 reads TGTGCCAGCAGCTTAGGGTTAGGGATAGATACGCAGTATTTT.

V and J are TRBV27 and TRBJ1-2; a possible D gene is TRBD1 (6 bases). The CDR3 is 15 residues long. The germline gives CDR1 MNHEY, CDR2 SMNVEV (reference sequence). V was pared by 2 bases and J by 4 bases, with 14 bases between. CDR3 sequence: CASSLRGGLGYGYTF. The CDR3 bases are TGTGCCAGCAGTTTAAGAGGGGGGCTGGGCTATGGCTACACCTTC.

This clone was seen only once. This rearrangement joins TRBV4-1 to TRBJ2-5; D not resolved. Trimming left V 0 bases short and J 1 base short, with 9 bases between. This CDR3 contains 15 residues. The germline CDR1 and CDR2 sequences are MGHRA and YSYEKL. Here the CDR3 DNA reads TGCGCCAGCAGCCAAGATAAGCATATCCAAGAGACCCAGTACTTC. Translating gives CASSQDKHIQETQYF.

This chain uses TRBV9 with TRBJ1-2; a weak D match, TRBD1 (5 bases). Trimming stripped 2 bases from V and 1 base from J, with 18 bases between. There are 17 residues in the CDR3. Germline loops: CDR1 SGDLS, CDR2 YYNGEE. This CDR3 reads CASSVQIQGDLNYGYTF. In DNA, the CDR3 is TGTGCCAGCAGCGTCCAGATCCAGGGTGATCTTAACTATGGCTACACCTTC.

V and J are TRBV7-8 and TRBJ1-5, with TRBD1 identical over 10 bases. Germline trimming cut 5 bases from V and 0 bases from J; bases unmatched to any gene: 4. CDR1 SGHVS and CDR2 FQNEAQ come from the germline V gene. This CDR3 region has 16 residues. CDR3 in amino acids: CASSADRGYSNQPQHF. CDR3 nucleotide sequence: TGTGCCAGCAGCGCGGACAGGGGGTATAGCAATCAGCCCCAGCATTTT.

The chain joins TRBV5-1 to TRBJ2-2; TRBD1 matches 10 bases. Germline V gene lookup returns CDR1 SGHRS and CDR2 YFSETQ. Unmatched junction bases numbered 3, after V lost 4 bases and J lost 3 bases. The CDR3 has 15 amino acids. The CDR3 loop is CASSPGTGDTGELFF. CDR3 nucleotides: TGCGCCAGCAGCCCCGGGACAGGGGACACCGGGGAGCTGTTTTTT.

The CDR3 here is CASSHRVGHNEQFF. The CDR3 bases are TGTGCCAGCAGCCACCGAGTGGGCCACAATGAGCAGTTCTTC. The V gene is TRBV7-9, the J gene TRBJ2-1; D is uncertain. The CDR3 consists of 14 residues. Germline CDR1 SEHNR, CDR2 FQNEAQ (reference sequence). Trimming removed 5 bases from V and 5 bases from J, with 13 bases in between.

The chain carries TRBV6-5 and TRBJ1-2; D gene ambiguous. Trimming took off 2 bases at V and 4 bases at J, with 11 bases between the two ends. The CDR3 is made up of 14 amino acids. From germline, CDR1 is MNHEY and CDR2 SVGAGI. The CDR3 loop is CASSYVMEPYGYTF. The CDR3 nucleotides are TGTGCCAGCAGTTACGTTATGGAGCCCTATGGCTACACCTTC.

This chain joins TRBV4-2 and TRBJ2-3, with 7 bases fitting TRBD2. Germline V gene data show CDR1 as LGHNA and CDR2 as YNFKEQ. The V and J ends lost 0 bases and 5 bases, in that order; junction bases with no gene match: 5. This CDR3 has 15 residues. The CDR3 DNA is TGTGCCAGCAGCCAAGATTTTCGCGGGAGAGATACGCAGTATTTT. It is translated as CASSQDFRGRDTQYF.

J is TRBJ2-5 and V is TRBV5-1; 9 bases match TRBD2. Looked up from germline, CDR1 is SGHRS and CDR2 is YFSETQ. CDR3 length equals 14 residues. V shed 6 bases and J 1 base; nucleotides not matched to a gene: 4. DNA of the CDR3: TGCGCCAGCACAGCGGGAGGTAGCCAAGAGACCCAGTACTTC. It is translated as CASTAGGSQETQYF.

The chain uses TRBV9 and TRBJ1-1; no clear D gene. This CDR3 contains 13 residues. Germline V gene data show CDR1 as SGDLS and CDR2 as YYNGEE. V was shortened by 4 bases and J by 4 bases, with 11 bases between the two germline ends. The CDR3 DNA reads as TGTGCCAGCAGCTTCCGGGAAGGCACTGAAGCTTTCTTT. It is translated as CASSFREGTEAFF.

The chain joins TRBV7-3 to TRBJ1-6; a possible D gene is TRBD1 (6 bases). The V gene lost 5 bases and the J gene lost 7 bases, with 12 bases spanning the gap. The CDR3 has 14 residues. CDR1 SGHTA and CDR2 FQGTGA come from the germline V gene. The chain's CDR3 is CASSPDSFNSPLHF. For the CDR3, the DNA is TGTGCCAGCAGCCCGGACAGCTTCAATTCACCCCTCCACTTT.

The chain links TRBV30 to TRBJ1-1; TRBD1 matches at 8 bases. Trimming took 6 bases from V and 11 from J; bases not matched to a gene: 14. This CDR3 is 13 amino acids long. The V gene's germline CDR1 is GTSNPN and CDR2 SVGIG (reference sequence). The CDR3 sequence is CACQQDRGGRAFF. The CDR3 DNA sequence: TGTGCCTGCCAACAAGACAGGGGAGGGCGGGCTTTCTTT.

This rearrangement joins TRBV7-2 to TRBJ2-1; 7 nucleotides agree with TRBD1. The germline gives CDR1 SGHTA, CDR2 FQGNSA. The CDR3 has 15 amino acids. With V trimmed by 7 bases and J by 3 bases, 9 bases remained unmatched. CDR3 DNA sequence: TGTGCCAGCACAGTCAGGGGGAGTCTCTACAATGAGCAGTTCTTC. Translation gives CASTVRGSLYNEQFF.

V and J are TRBV5-4 and TRBJ1-1; D perhaps matches TRBD1 (6 bases). CDR3 length: 11 amino acids. Germline CDR1 SGHNT, CDR2 YYREEE (reference sequence). V gave up 9 bases and J gave up 7 bases, with 13 bases separating them. CDR3: CATNDRFEAFF. As DNA, the CDR3 is TGTGCCACTAACGACAGGTTTGAAGCTTTCTTT.

As DNA, the CDR3 is TGTGCCAGCAGCTCCACCGGACTAGCGGGGACCTCCTACAATGAGCAGTTCTTC. Protein sequence: CASSSTGLAGTSYNEQFF. The chain recombines TRBV9 with TRBJ2-1; 12 bases map to TRBD2. V dropped 4 bases and J dropped 0; count of bases not matched to a gene: 8. CDR3 length: 18 residues. The germline CDR1 and CDR2 sequences are SGDLS and YYNGEE.

The gene calls are TRBV11-2 and TRBJ2-3; 8 bases agree with TRBD2. This CDR3 region has 15 residues. The V gene's germline CDR1 is SGHAT and CDR2 FQNNGV. The ends lost 0 bases at V and 9 bases at J; junction bases unmatched: 8. Here the CDR3 DNA reads TGTGCCAGCAGCTTAGACCGCAGCGGGAGCCCCACGCAGTATTTT. Residues: CASSLDRSGSPTQYF.

The chain recombines TRBV6-7 with TRBJ1-5; the D is unclear. TRBV6-7 is noted as an ORF with a role that remains uncertain. The length of the CDR3 is 13 residues. The V and J ends lost 4 bases and 6 bases respectively, with 10 bases between them. For the CDR3, the DNA is TGTGCCAGCAGTTCCCCCAATGGTCAGCCCCAGCATTTT. It is translated as CASSSPNGQPQHF.

This clone was seen once. This sequence joins TRBV11-3 and TRBJ2-3; the match to TRBD2 covers 7 bases. Trimming at V came to 5 bases and at J to 0 bases, leaving 5 bases not matched to a gene. Germline CDR1 and CDR2: SGHNT and YENEEA. The CDR3 consists of 15 residues. The CDR3 region is CASSGSGNSTDTQYF. DNA of the CDR3: TGTGCCAGCAGCGGGAGCGGGAATAGCACAGATACGCAGTATTTT.